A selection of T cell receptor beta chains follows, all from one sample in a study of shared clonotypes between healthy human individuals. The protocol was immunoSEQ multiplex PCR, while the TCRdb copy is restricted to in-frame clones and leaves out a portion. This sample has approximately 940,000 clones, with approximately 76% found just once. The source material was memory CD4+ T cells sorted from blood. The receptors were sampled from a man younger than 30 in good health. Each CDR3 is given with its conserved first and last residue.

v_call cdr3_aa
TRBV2 CASSERMGEGYTF
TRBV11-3 CASSLDSSSGNTIYF
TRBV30 CAWSAWEGPLHF
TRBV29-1 CSVAQGSDQPQHF
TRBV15 CATSSRDRDTQYF
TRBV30 CACPGIAGGNEQFF
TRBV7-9 CASSFIGSGANVLTF
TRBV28 CASSPPDRDNYGYTF
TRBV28 CASSLGGWQGPAQAFF
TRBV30 CAWRGISSHYGYTF
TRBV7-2 CASSLGSGSSYEQYF
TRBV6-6 CASSSPGQKQETQYF
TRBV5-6 CASSSSDRVRLNEQFF
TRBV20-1 CSATTETQYF
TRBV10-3 CAISESPTAIINYGYTF
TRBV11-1 CASSFGAQETQYF
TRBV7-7 CASSPGTATDTQYF
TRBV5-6 CASSADRGLREAFF
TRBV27 CASSHRRDGSGGGYTF
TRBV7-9 CASSAGSSNEKLFF
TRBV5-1 CASSAGQGRETQYF
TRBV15 CATSREGETYEQYF
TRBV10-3 CATEAGLAGARDTQYF
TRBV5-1 CASSLTQDRGYMYF
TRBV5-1 CASSPIGTGVSQYF
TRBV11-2 CASSYPPGGQVTQYF
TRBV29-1 CSVEDRLGAHTDTQYF
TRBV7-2 CASSSPGRIQETQYF
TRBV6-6 CARNPSPGQGEETQYF
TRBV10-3 CAMAPGLADTDTQYF
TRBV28 CASSLVRGGYTF
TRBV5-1 CASSLPTETQYF
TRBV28 CASSLFDRIKTQYF
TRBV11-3 CASSLTGTSGENEQFF
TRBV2 CASSVGQNYGYTF
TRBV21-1 CASSKKNGYSNQPQHF
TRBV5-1 CASSFPESYEQYF
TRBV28 CAVQGTANEKLFF
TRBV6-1 CASKGTVSNEKLFF
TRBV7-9 CASIRGPESTGELFF
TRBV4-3 CASSLQENTEAFF
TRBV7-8 CASSLGQLNEKLFF
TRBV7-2 CASSLAPLGQGASYGYTF
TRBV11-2 CASNLPGQRAGYTF
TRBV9 CASTVADRPLGDGYTF
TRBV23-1 CASSPPRSGQLEAFF
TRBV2 CASSLDSGGAGELFF
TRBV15 CATSPQGKFSYEQYF